Listed here are 28 T cell receptor beta chains from one sample, sequenced in a study of beta chain features in type 1 diabetes. Since all of the isolated RNA was reverse transcribed, expressed TCRB transcripts were what got sequenced. Profiled with immunoSEQ multiplex PCR; TCRdb holds only in-frame clones, not every one. The sample lists 150,000 to 200,000 clones, approximately 13% occurring once. Sequencing was done on a sample of central memory CD4+ T cells from blood. These receptor sequences come from a woman aged 18-30 years in good health.

This clone was seen a few times. The rearrangement uses TRBV5-1 and TRBJ2-3; no firm D call. Germline V gene sequence: CDR1 SGHRS, CDR2 YFSETQ. The CDR3 is made up of 14 amino acids. Trimming took off 0 bases at V and 4 bases at J, with 9 bases between the two ends. CDR3 DNA: TGCGCCAGCAGCTTGGGAGAGCCCGCAGATACGCAGTATTTT. Translation: CASSLGEPADTQYF.

This clone came up a few times. The same CDR3 is also encoded by other DNA sequences in this sample. The rearrangement uses TRBV30 and TRBJ1-5, with D tentatively TRBD1 (6 bases). CDR3 size: 13 residues. Trimming removed 5 bases at V and 5 bases at J, with 13 bases between. Germline values: CDR1 GTSNPN, CDR2 SVGIG (reference sequence). The CDR3 region is CAWSARGDQPQHF. The CDR3 region has the DNA TGTGCCTGGTCGGCCAGGGGAGATCAGCCCCAGCATTTT.

This clone has at least ten counts. The V call is TRBV29-1, the J call TRBJ2-3; TRBD2 matches at 11 bases. J gave up 5 bases and V 6 bases, and 7 bases lay outside the gene matches. Per the germline V gene, CDR1 is SQVTM and CDR2 is ANQGSEA. This CDR3 has 14 amino acids. CDR3 nucleotides: TGCAGCGTGATAGCGGGAGGGTCGGGAGATACGCAGTATTTT. Translating gives CSVIAGGSGDTQYF.

CDR3 in DNA: TGTGCCAGCAGCCGACCCCGGGACAGTCCTGAAGCTTTCTTT. It encodes CASSRPRDSPEAFF. V is TRBV4-2 and J is TRBJ1-1, with 7 bases identical to TRBD1. CDR3 size: 14 residues. The germline gives CDR1 LGHNA, CDR2 YNFKEQ. The junction had 8 bases not matched to a gene; V was cut back by 4 bases and J by 6 bases.

This clone has more than one count but fewer than ten. The rearrangement uses TRBV7-2 and TRBJ2-7, with 8 bases matching TRBD1. J gave up 3 bases and V 1 base, and 5 bases lay outside the gene matches. CDR3 length equals 15 residues. Germline V gene sequence: CDR1 SGHTA, CDR2 FQGNSA. The CDR3 here is CASSLGQGADYEQYF. The CDR3 DNA reads as TGTGCCAGCAGCTTAGGTCAGGGGGCCGACTACGAGCAGTACTTC.

The chain recombines TRBV4-2 with TRBJ2-5, with D tentatively TRBD2 (5 bases). There are 16 residues in the CDR3. The V and J ends lost 7 bases and 0 bases respectively, with 18 bases between them. Germline values: CDR1 LGHNA, CDR2 YNFKEQ. The chain's CDR3 is CASNAGLGQYQETQYF. The CDR3 DNA is TGTGCCAGCAACGCTGGACTCGGGCAGTACCAAGAGACCCAGTACTTC.

This clone has just a few counts. Other nucleotide sequences in the sample specify the same CDR3. This chain uses TRBV27 with TRBJ2-3; D is perhaps TRBD2 (6 bases). Germline V gives CDR1 MNHEY, CDR2 SMNVEV (reference sequence). The CDR3 has 15 amino acids. V shed 2 bases and J shed 2 bases, with 11 bases lying between them. CDR3 sequence (DNA): TGTGCCAGCAGTTTAATGGCGGGACTCACAGATACGCAGTATTTT. Its translation is CASSLMAGLTDTQYF.

The chain combines TRBV7-2 with TRBJ2-5, with D tentatively TRBD2 (6 bases). The CDR3 totals 14 residues. Germline loops: CDR1 SGHTA, CDR2 FQGNSA. V was shortened by 6 bases and J by 3 bases, with 14 bases between the two germline ends. CDR3 DNA: TGTGCCAGCAGACCGACGGGCGGGGAAGAGACCCAGTACTTC. Encoded protein: CASRPTGGEETQYF.

V gene TRBV9 combines with J gene TRBJ2-7; 8 bases line up with TRBD1. This CDR3 has 15 amino acids. J gave up 4 bases and V 0 bases, and 6 bases lay outside the gene matches. The germline V gene encodes CDR1 SGDLS and CDR2 YYNGEE. The CDR3: CASSVEPGQGYEQYF. The CDR3 region has the DNA TGTGCCAGCAGCGTAGAACCCGGACAGGGTTACGAGCAGTACTTC.

This clone was seen more than once but under ten times. The V and J genes are TRBV7-2 and TRBJ2-7; possible D gene TRBD1, 5 bases. CDR1 and CDR2 from the germline V gene are SGHTA and FQGNSA. Trimming pared 4 bases from V and 6 bases from J, leaving 19 bases between. The CDR3 is made up of 15 amino acids. The CDR3 spells CASSSESGLRVEQYF. In nucleotides, the CDR3 is TGTGCCAGCAGCTCGGAATCAGGGCTTAGGGTCGAGCAGTACTTC. Looking up the rest from reference TRBV7-2 and TRBJ2-7 gives the full variable domain: GAGVSQSPSNKVTEKGKDVELRCDPISGHTALYWYRQSLGQGLEFLIYFQGNSAPDKSGLPSDRFSAERTGGSVSTLTIQRTQQEDSAVYLCASSSESGLRVEQYFGPGTRLTVT.

CDR3 bases: TGTGCCAGCACCTCTAGCGGGAAAAGCTCCTACAATGAGCAGTTCTTC. Residues: CASTSSGKSSYNEQFF. The gene calls are TRBV28 and TRBJ2-1; 9 bases fit TRBD2. Trimming cost V 7 bases and J 0 bases; bases outside gene matches: 7. The CDR3 is made up of 16 amino acids. Germline CDR1 is MDHEN and CDR2 is SYDVKM.

The rearrangement joins TRBV7-2 to TRBJ2-3; the D is unclear. Trimming removed 5 bases at V and 4 bases at J, with 13 bases between. Per germline, CDR1 SGHTA and CDR2 FQGNSA. This CDR3 region has 14 residues. The CDR3 here is CASSPQMGPDTQYF. Written as DNA, the CDR3 is TGTGCCAGCAGCCCTCAGATGGGCCCAGATACGCAGTATTTT.

This chain connects TRBV30 to TRBJ2-7; weak D call: TRBD2 (5 bases). Germline values: CDR1 GTSNPN, CDR2 SVGIG (reference sequence). The V gene lost 2 bases and the J gene lost 7 bases, with 12 bases spanning the gap. This CDR3 is built from 12 residues. CDR3 in DNA: TGTGCCTGGAGTAGGGCGGGCGGGGAGCAGTACTTC. It encodes CAWSRAGGEQYF.

This clone has just a few counts. The rearrangement uses TRBV5-4 and TRBJ2-1; D is possibly TRBD2 (5 bases). Between the trimmed V and J ends, which lost 0 bases and 2 bases, there was a span of 9 bases. CDR3 size: 15 residues. Germline V CDR1 and CDR2: SGHNT, YYREEE (reference sequence). CDR3 protein: CASSLGSGTYNEQFF. DNA for the CDR3: TGTGCCAGCAGCTTGGGGAGCGGCACCTACAATGAGCAGTTCTTC.

The rearrangement joins TRBV28 to TRBJ2-7; TRBD1 aligns across 8 bases. The V segment lost 6 bases and the J segment 1 base; nucleotides outside the gene matches: 11. Germline CDR1 is MDHEN and CDR2 is SYDVKM. The CDR3 consists of 16 residues. CDR3 region: CASSLSGQVISYEQYF. Written as DNA, the CDR3 is TGTGCCAGCAGCTTGTCGGGACAGGTCATTTCCTACGAGCAGTACTTC.

The rearrangement links TRBV6-5 to TRBJ2-6; possibly TRBD1 for D (6 bases). The CDR3 spans 16 residues. V was trimmed by 2 bases and J by 3 bases, leaving 11 bases between them. CDR1 is MNHEY, CDR2 SVGAGI, per germline. CDR3 nucleotide sequence: TGTGCCAGCAGTTACCATACAGGGAATGGGGCCAACGTCCTGACTTTC. This gives the protein CASSYHTGNGANVLTF.

This clone turned up a few times. The chain links TRBV28 to TRBJ2-1; D unresolved. Germline CDR1 is MDHEN and CDR2 is SYDVKM. The length of the CDR3 is 16 residues. V was cut by 3 bases and J by 0 bases, with 12 bases left in between. In DNA form, the CDR3 reads TGTGCCAGCAGTTTTCGATTGCGGTACTCCTACAATGAGCAGTTCTTC. Its protein is CASSFRLRYSYNEQFF. Drawing the rest from reference TRBV28 and TRBJ2-1, the complete variable domain is DVKVTQSSRYLVKRTGEKVFLECVQDMDHENMFWYRQDPGLGLRLIYFSYDVKMKEKGDIPEGYSVSREKKERFSLILESASTNQTSMYLCASSFRLRYSYNEQFFGPGTRLTVL.

This clone was picked up a small number of times. The V and J genes are TRBV29-1 and TRBJ1-3, with D unclear. The germline gives CDR1 SQVTM, CDR2 ANQGSEA. The CDR3 extends over 13 amino acids. V lost 7 bases to trimming and J lost 4 bases, with 14 bases between them. This CDR3 is CSALSLPGNTIYF. The CDR3 nucleotides read TGCAGCGCCCTCAGTCTGCCGGGAAACACCATATATTTT.

This clone came up a few times. Other DNA sequences from this sample encode an identical CDR3 as well. The chain employs TRBV11-2 and TRBJ1-1, with D hard to call. The CDR3 length is 13 residues. Germline V gene sequence: CDR1 SGHAT, CDR2 FQNNGV. The V gene lost 4 bases and the J gene lost 2 bases, with 8 bases spanning the gap. CDR3 coding DNA: TGTGCCAGCAGCTCTGGCCTCAACACTGAAGCTTTCTTT. Amino acids: CASSSGLNTEAFF.

The rearrangement links TRBV7-8 to TRBJ1-5; possibly TRBD1 for D (6 bases). Trimming shortened V by 1 base and J by 7 bases, and 11 bases separated the two germline ends. Germline assignment: CDR1 SGHVS and CDR2 FQNEAQ. The CDR3 runs to 14 residues. DNA for the CDR3: TGTGCCAGCAGCTTAGTACAGGGTTTGCAGCCCCAGCATTTT. As protein: CASSLVQGLQPQHF.

This chain connects TRBV29-1 to TRBJ1-2; TRBD1 aligns across 7 bases. V dropped 2 bases and J dropped 6; count of bases not matched to a gene: 6. Germline lookup yields CDR1 SQVTM and CDR2 ANQGSEA. This CDR3 has 13 amino acids. DNA for the CDR3: TGCAGCGTTGAACGACAGGGCGTCGATGGCTACACCTTC. This translates into CSVERQGVDGYTF.

The rearrangement links TRBV28 to TRBJ2-5; D is unclear. Trimming stripped 5 bases from V and 4 bases from J, with 14 bases between. This CDR3 contains 14 residues. Germline V gene sequence: CDR1 MDHEN, CDR2 SYDVKM. The CDR3 coding sequence is TGTGCCAGCAGTATAACTCCATTTCGAGAGACCCAGTACTTC. Amino acids: CASSITPFRETQYF.

In its sample, this clone was seen a few times. The chain joins TRBV30 to TRBJ2-7; D may be TRBD2 (6 bases). Germline lookup yields CDR1 GTSNPN and CDR2 SVGIG (reference sequence). The CDR3 contains 14 residues. Trimming cost V 4 bases and J 7 bases, with 20 bases left between them. The CDR3 nucleotides are TGTGCCTGGAAACGGGACGGGAGAGAAGGGGAGCAGTACTTC. Its translation: CAWKRDGREGEQYF.

The chain uses TRBV29-1 and TRBJ2-3, with D possibly matching TRBD1 (5 bases). The CDR3 is made up of 13 amino acids. The germline V gene encodes CDR1 SQVTM and CDR2 ANQGSEA. V dropped 7 bases and J dropped 4 bases, with 15 bases sitting between them. CDR3 nucleotides: TGCAGCGGTGACCAGGGTGGTGCAGATACGCAGTATTTT. This codes for CSGDQGGADTQYF.

This clone showed up just a few times. CDR3 sequence: CAIQQGHSNTEAFF. CDR3 in DNA: TGTGCCATTCAACAGGGACACAGTAACACTGAAGCTTTCTTT. V is TRBV19 and J is TRBJ1-1, with D possibly TRBD1 on 6 matching bases. This CDR3 has 14 residues. Germline assignment: CDR1 LNHDA and CDR2 SQIVND (reference sequence). V was trimmed by 10 bases and J by 2 bases, leaving 17 bases between them.

This clone was picked up one time. The chain is built from TRBV10-3 and TRBJ2-2; TRBD2 might be the D (6 bases). V lost 3 bases, J lost 5 bases, and 10 bases lay in between. This CDR3 contains 14 residues. CDR1 is ENHRY and CDR2 is SYGVKD in the germline V gene. The CDR3, as DNA: TGTGCCATCAGTGAAACGGGAGCTACCGGGGAGCTGTTTTTT. Protein: CAISETGATGELFF.

The sample holds a few counts of this clone. The rearrangement links TRBV6-5 to TRBJ2-1; 14 bases agree with TRBD2. V lost 5 bases and J lost 8; bases outside the gene matches: 5. The CDR3 consists of 15 residues. Looked up from germline, CDR1 is MNHEY and CDR2 is SVGAGI. CDR3 DNA: TGTGCCAGCAGTACCGGGACTAGCGGGAGCTATGAGCAGTTCTTC. This encodes CASSTGTSGSYEQFF.

This clone was seen a few times. The chain carries TRBV5-1 and TRBJ1-5; D gene uncertain. V lost 4 bases, J lost 6 bases, and 14 bases lay in between. CDR1 is SGHRS and CDR2 is YFSETQ in the germline V gene. The CDR3 is 14 residues long. The CDR3 DNA reads as TGCGCCAGCAGCAAGGAAGCGGGGAGTCAGCCCCAGCATTTT. This translates into CASSKEAGSQPQHF. Looking up the rest from reference TRBV5-1 and TRBJ1-5 gives the full variable domain: KAGVTQTPRYLIKTRGQQVTLSCSPISGHRSVSWYQQTPGQGLQFLFEYFSETQRNKGNFPGRFSGRQFSNSRSEMNVSTLELGDSALYLCASSKEAGSQPQHFGDGTRLSIL.